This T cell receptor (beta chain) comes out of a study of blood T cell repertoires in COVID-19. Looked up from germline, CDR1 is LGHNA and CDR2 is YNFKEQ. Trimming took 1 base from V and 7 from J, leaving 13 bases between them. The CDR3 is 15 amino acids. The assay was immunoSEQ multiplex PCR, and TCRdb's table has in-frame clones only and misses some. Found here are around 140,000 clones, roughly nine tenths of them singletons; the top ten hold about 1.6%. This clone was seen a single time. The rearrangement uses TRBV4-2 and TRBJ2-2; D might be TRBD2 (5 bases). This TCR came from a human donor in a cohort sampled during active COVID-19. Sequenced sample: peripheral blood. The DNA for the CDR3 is TGTGCCAGCAGCCAAGTTGGGAGCGCTGGCGGGGAGCTGTTTTTT. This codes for CASSQVGSAGGELFF.